The rows below give T cell receptor beta chains drawn from one sample of a study of blood T cell repertoires in COVID-19. The method was immunoSEQ multiplex PCR; TCRdb's version includes in-frame clones alone and lacks a portion of them. This table has over 100,000 clones, more than 75% appearing once. The source material was peripheral blood. The receptors originated from a man aged 40-49 years with acute or convalescent COVID-19. Each CDR3 is given with its conserved first and last residue. The D gene is left open where the match is weak. Size is stated for part of the rows, as once, few or many counts, or as a class when the clone is expanded.

CDR3aa: CSVPTGAIADTQYF; j_gene: TRBJ2-3; v_gene: TRBV29-1; abundance: -; d_gene: TRBD1
CDR3aa: CASTPGDYRGEQFF; j_gene: TRBJ2-1; v_gene: TRBV5-6; abundance: -; d_gene: TRBD2
CDR3aa: CASSLGRGAQVETQYF; j_gene: TRBJ2-5; v_gene: TRBV5-5; abundance: once; d_gene: -
CDR3aa: CASSVTGNSPLHF; j_gene: TRBJ1-6; v_gene: TRBV9; abundance: few; d_gene: -
CDR3aa: CATSDRGQGDGANVLTF; j_gene: TRBJ2-6; v_gene: TRBV24-1; abundance: -; d_gene: TRBD1
CDR3aa: CASSLEGRRLAEQYF; j_gene: TRBJ2-7; v_gene: TRBV5-5; abundance: once; d_gene: -
CDR3aa: CASSLSPPAAGRRTDTQYF; j_gene: TRBJ2-3; v_gene: TRBV27; abundance: -; d_gene: TRBD2
CDR3aa: CASSSGKHMNTEAFF; j_gene: TRBJ1-1; v_gene: TRBV18; abundance: -; d_gene: -
CDR3aa: CAIADYNTDTQYF; j_gene: TRBJ2-3; v_gene: TRBV6-5; abundance: -; d_gene: -
CDR3aa: CASSRTGPPEQYF; j_gene: TRBJ2-7; v_gene: TRBV28; abundance: -; d_gene: TRBD1
CDR3aa: CASSSRPGTGGSGANVLTF; j_gene: TRBJ2-6; v_gene: TRBV7-3; abundance: -; d_gene: TRBD1
CDR3aa: CASSKDHKTERGYNEQFF; j_gene: TRBJ2-1; v_gene: TRBV21-1; abundance: -; d_gene: -
CDR3aa: CASSLAGQGGYTF; j_gene: TRBJ1-2; v_gene: TRBV12-3/TRBV12-4; abundance: -; d_gene: TRBD1
CDR3aa: CASSQAHGAGGRQETQYF; j_gene: TRBJ2-5; v_gene: TRBV4-1; abundance: once; d_gene: TRBD2
CDR3aa: CASSDERSSYNSPLHF; j_gene: TRBJ1-6; v_gene: TRBV28; abundance: -; d_gene: -
CDR3aa: CASSFVTDTEAFF; j_gene: TRBJ1-1; v_gene: TRBV5-1; abundance: -; d_gene: -
CDR3aa: CASSIGQINTEAFF; j_gene: TRBJ1-1; v_gene: TRBV19; abundance: -; d_gene: -
CDR3aa: CASGLPETRGETQYF; j_gene: TRBJ2-5; v_gene: TRBV12-5; abundance: few; d_gene: -
CDR3aa: CASNSLGSPLHF; j_gene: TRBJ1-6; v_gene: TRBV4-3; abundance: once; d_gene: -
CDR3aa: CSAEAGGLDTQYF; j_gene: TRBJ2-3; v_gene: TRBV29-1; abundance: few; d_gene: TRBD2
CDR3aa: CASSLGGRQPQHF; j_gene: TRBJ1-5; v_gene: TRBV5-6; abundance: -; d_gene: -
CDR3aa: CASSLEGTRSDTQYF; j_gene: TRBJ2-3; v_gene: TRBV5-4; abundance: -; d_gene: TRBD2
CDR3aa: CASSYTLAGYTGANVLTF; j_gene: TRBJ2-6; v_gene: TRBV6-2/TRBV6-3; abundance: -; d_gene: TRBD2
CDR3aa: CASSPGRIEGDTQYF; j_gene: TRBJ2-3; v_gene: TRBV18; abundance: -; d_gene: -
CDR3aa: CASSVGTGGRRSYEQYF; j_gene: TRBJ2-7; v_gene: TRBV28; abundance: -; d_gene: TRBD1
CDR3aa: CASSPRQSPYGYTF; j_gene: TRBJ1-2; v_gene: TRBV19; abundance: -; d_gene: -
CDR3aa: CASSPDTQETQYF; j_gene: TRBJ2-5; v_gene: TRBV7-9; abundance: -; d_gene: -
CDR3aa: CATVPGTFNQPQHF; j_gene: TRBJ1-5; v_gene: TRBV27; abundance: -; d_gene: -
CDR3aa: CASSLAYREQYF; j_gene: TRBJ2-7; v_gene: TRBV7-2; abundance: -; d_gene: -
CDR3aa: CASRDRRGLLAGKGGLTDTQYF; j_gene: TRBJ2-3; v_gene: TRBV6-4; abundance: -; d_gene: TRBD2
CDR3aa: CAISRTSGTDTQYF; j_gene: TRBJ2-3; v_gene: TRBV10-3; abundance: -; d_gene: TRBD2
CDR3aa: CASSRGWAYEQYF; j_gene: TRBJ2-7; v_gene: TRBV5-5; abundance: -; d_gene: -
CDR3aa: CASSSGTANSPLHF; j_gene: TRBJ1-6; v_gene: TRBV6-4; abundance: -; d_gene: TRBD1
CDR3aa: CASRRQANYGYTF; j_gene: TRBJ1-2; v_gene: TRBV12-3/TRBV12-4; abundance: -; d_gene: -
CDR3aa: CASSPTPLTYEQYF; j_gene: TRBJ2-7; v_gene: TRBV28; abundance: -; d_gene: -
CDR3aa: CASTHAGARTDTQYF; j_gene: TRBJ2-3; v_gene: TRBV6-5; abundance: -; d_gene: -
CDR3aa: CASTPVQQRVPQHF; j_gene: TRBJ1-5; v_gene: TRBV28; abundance: -; d_gene: -
CDR3aa: CASKGGGSPDTQYF; j_gene: TRBJ2-3; v_gene: TRBV28; abundance: -; d_gene: -
CDR3aa: CASRERATRSGRGYEQYF; j_gene: TRBJ2-7; v_gene: TRBV27; abundance: -; d_gene: TRBD2
CDR3aa: CASSLGTGPYEQYF; j_gene: TRBJ2-7; v_gene: TRBV5-6; abundance: -; d_gene: TRBD1
CDR3aa: CASSPPGTGRLEQYF; j_gene: TRBJ2-7; v_gene: TRBV18; abundance: -; d_gene: -
CDR3aa: CASSVGYSLNTGELFF; j_gene: TRBJ2-2; v_gene: TRBV9; abundance: -; d_gene: -
CDR3aa: CASSQHGQGRTEAFF; j_gene: TRBJ1-1; v_gene: TRBV4-1; abundance: -; d_gene: TRBD1
CDR3aa: CASSHRDRGGFYGYTF; j_gene: TRBJ1-2; v_gene: TRBV4-2; abundance: once; d_gene: TRBD1
CDR3aa: CASSFPGGTASFNYGYTF; j_gene: TRBJ1-2; v_gene: TRBV4-2; abundance: -; d_gene: TRBD1
CDR3aa: CASSLWTAYGYTF; j_gene: TRBJ1-2; v_gene: TRBV7-2; abundance: -; d_gene: -
CDR3aa: CASSEYATDTQYF; j_gene: TRBJ2-3; v_gene: TRBV25-1; abundance: -; d_gene: -
CDR3aa: CASSPPGLATRGETQYF; j_gene: TRBJ2-5; v_gene: TRBV18; abundance: -; d_gene: TRBD2
CDR3aa: CASSETSDYNEQFF; j_gene: TRBJ2-1; v_gene: TRBV6-5; abundance: few; d_gene: TRBD2
CDR3aa: CASSSGEANYGYTF; j_gene: TRBJ1-2; v_gene: TRBV7-9; abundance: few; d_gene: -
CDR3aa: CASRPQGFQLFF; j_gene: TRBJ1-4; v_gene: TRBV28; abundance: -; d_gene: -